This TCR beta chain was sequenced during a study of cytomegalovirus exposure and HLA in healthy donors. The CDR3 has 18 amino acids. CDR1 SNHLY and CDR2 FYNNEI come from the germline V gene. The V gene end was trimmed by 4 bases and the J gene end by 2 bases; junction bases not matched to a gene: 12. Points from the study as a whole: Segments of the TCR beta V type were, in most cases, productive about 90% or about 30% of the time in an earlier analysis. A reported reduction in N-insertions relative to the approximately 690-donor mean was seen in an Asian-associated ancestry cluster in a later analysis. Common viral pathogens seemed, in a later analysis, to connect with several of the most significant clusters. According to the study, approximately 150 TCR beta chains were cytomegalovirus-associated.

About this clone: As yet, its antigen is unknown.

The study ran its PCR with 60 Vbeta and 13 Jbeta primers. TCRdb's copy holds only in-frame clones and misses some; the assay was immunoSEQ multiplex PCR. Of fewer than 200,000 clones listed, 55% to 80% are singletons. The sequence was obtained from a woman in her late teens or twenties in good health and CMV-seropositive. The sample taken for sequencing was PBMCs. The rearrangement links TRBV2 to TRBJ2-4; 9 bases line up with TRBD2. The CDR3 region has the DNA TGTGCCAGCAGTGGATTGCTAGCGGGACCCCTTTCCAAAAACATTCAGTACTTC. Translating it yields CASSGLLAGPLSKNIQYF.